This TCR beta chain was profiled in a study of T-cell memory formation after mild COVID-19. Comments on this clonotype: A read error may produce the germline difference seen at one junction end.

TCRdb reprocessed the 5' RACE reads via MiXCR and lists one record per CDR3 protein. In the table there are 300,000 to 400,000 distinct CDR3 sequences, around 15% of which are singletons. The CDR3 contains 15 residues. The receptor's source is a man aged 18 to 29 who had mild COVID-19 (a few samples of this study predate the infection). Cell type and time point are not known. The rearrangement links TRBV12-3 or TRBV12-4 to TRBJ1-3, with a possible D match to TRBD1 (6 bases). Sequencing used PBMCs or a T cell subset sorted from them (not recorded which). CDR3 region: CASSFKMVGANTIYF. Here the CDR3 DNA reads TGTGCCAGTAGTTTCAAGATGGTGGGGGCCAACACCATATATTTT.